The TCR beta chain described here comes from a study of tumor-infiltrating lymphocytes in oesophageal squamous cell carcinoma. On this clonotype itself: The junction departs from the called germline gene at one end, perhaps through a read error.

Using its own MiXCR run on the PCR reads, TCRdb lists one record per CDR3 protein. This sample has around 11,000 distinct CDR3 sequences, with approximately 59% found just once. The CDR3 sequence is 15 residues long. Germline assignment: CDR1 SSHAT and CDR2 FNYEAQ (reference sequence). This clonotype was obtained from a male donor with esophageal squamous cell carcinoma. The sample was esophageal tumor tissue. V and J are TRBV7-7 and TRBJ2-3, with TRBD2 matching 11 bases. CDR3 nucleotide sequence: TGTGCTAGCAGCAAGACTAGCGGGGAATCAGATACGCAGTATTTT. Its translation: CASSKTSGESDTQYF.